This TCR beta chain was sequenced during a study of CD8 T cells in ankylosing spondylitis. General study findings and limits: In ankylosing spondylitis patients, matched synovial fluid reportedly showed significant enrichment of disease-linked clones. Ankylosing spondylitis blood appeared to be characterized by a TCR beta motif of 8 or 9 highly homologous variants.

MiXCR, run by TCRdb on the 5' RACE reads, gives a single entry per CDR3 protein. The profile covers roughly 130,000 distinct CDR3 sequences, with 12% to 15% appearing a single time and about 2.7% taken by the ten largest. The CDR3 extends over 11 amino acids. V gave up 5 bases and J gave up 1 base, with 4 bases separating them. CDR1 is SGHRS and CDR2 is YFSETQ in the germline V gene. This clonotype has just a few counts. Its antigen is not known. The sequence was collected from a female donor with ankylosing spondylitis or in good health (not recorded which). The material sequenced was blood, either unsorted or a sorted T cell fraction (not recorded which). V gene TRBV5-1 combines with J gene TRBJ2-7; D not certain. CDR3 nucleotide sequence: TGCGCCAGCAGGTTGTCCTACGAGCAGTACTTC. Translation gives CASRLSYEQYF.